The 8 T cell receptor beta chains given below trace back to one sample, sequenced in a study of T cells expressing NK-cell markers. TCRdb re-called the 5' RACE reads and shows each CDR3 protein once, DNA omitted. In total, the table holds about 260,000 distinct CDR3 sequences. The sequenced material came from blood T cells: a sorted CD56 or NKG2C T cell subset, CD4+ or CD8+ T cells, or bulk PBMC T cells (not recorded which). The source of these receptors is a woman between 18 and 70 years old in good health.

V usage is TRBV20-1 and J usage is TRBJ1-1; absent DNA, TCRdb's TRBD1 call cannot be checked. Germline V lookup: CDR1 DFQATT, CDR2 SNEGSKA (reference sequence). The CDR3 loop spans 16 amino acids. This CDR3 is CSARRQGKGENTEAFF.

The rearrangement joins TRBV12-3 or TRBV12-4 to TRBJ1-1. This CDR3 has 14 residues. The CDR3 sequence is CASITGLSGTEAFF.

This rearrangement joins TRBV7-9 to TRBJ1-5; as DNA is missing, the TRBD1 call by TCRdb cannot be tested. This CDR3 is built from 17 residues. The germline CDR1 and CDR2 sequences are SEHNR and FQNEAQ (reference sequence). CDR3 amino acids: CASSQGSGRHSNQPQHF.

The rearrangement uses TRBV5-1 and TRBJ1-4; TCRdb returns TRBD1, unconfirmable since there is no DNA. CDR3 length: 17 amino acids. Germline values: CDR1 SGHRS, CDR2 YFSETQ. The CDR3 sequence: CASSLPAQAATNEKLFF.

The V and J genes are TRBV20-1 and TRBJ1-1; the D gene TCRdb calls, TRBD1, cannot be checked with no DNA. Germline CDR1 DFQATT, CDR2 SNEGSKA (reference sequence). The CDR3 totals 12 residues. CDR3 loop: CSAGPTGDEAFF.

The genes are TRBV24-1 and TRBJ2-3. The CDR3 totals 15 residues. Per the germline V gene, CDR1 is KGHDR and CDR2 is SFDVKD. Here the CDR3 reads CATAKSGASTDTQYF.

The rearrangement links TRBV20-1 to TRBJ2-1; TCRdb proposes TRBD2, but this gene call is untestable without DNA. There are 15 residues in the CDR3. The germline V gene encodes CDR1 DFQATT and CDR2 SNEGSKA (reference sequence). The CDR3 sequence: CSVPLAGVSYNEQFF.

This chain connects TRBV28 to TRBJ2-1; TCRdb proposes TRBD2, but this gene call is untestable without DNA. The CDR3 contains 18 residues. Germline V gene sequence: CDR1 MDHEN, CDR2 SYDVKM. The chain's CDR3 is CASSLWSASGSRRNEQFF. Using reference TRBV28 and TRBJ2-1 for the parts outside the CDR3, the full variable domain is DVKVTQSSRYLVKRTGEKVFLECVQDMDHENMFWYRQDPGLGLRLIYFSYDVKMKEKGDIPEGYSVSREKKERFSLILESASTNQTSMYLCASSLWSASGSRRNEQFFGPGTRLTVL.